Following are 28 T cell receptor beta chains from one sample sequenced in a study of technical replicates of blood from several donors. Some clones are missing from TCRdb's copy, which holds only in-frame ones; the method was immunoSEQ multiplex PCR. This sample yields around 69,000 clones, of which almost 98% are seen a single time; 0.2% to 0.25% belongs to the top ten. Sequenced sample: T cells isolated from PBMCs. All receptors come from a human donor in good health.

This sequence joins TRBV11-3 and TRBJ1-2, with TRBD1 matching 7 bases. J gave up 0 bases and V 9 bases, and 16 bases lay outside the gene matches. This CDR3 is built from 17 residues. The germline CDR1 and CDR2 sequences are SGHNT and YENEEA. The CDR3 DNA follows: TGTGCCAGAATAAACAGGGGACCCTCAGCCACTAACTATGGCTACACCTTC. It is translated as CARINRGPSATNYGYTF.

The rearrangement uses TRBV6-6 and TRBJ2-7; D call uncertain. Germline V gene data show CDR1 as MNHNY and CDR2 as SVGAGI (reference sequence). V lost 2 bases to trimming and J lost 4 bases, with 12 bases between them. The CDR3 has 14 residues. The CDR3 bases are TGTGCCAGCAGTTACGAGCCCCCAAAGTACGAGCAGTACTTC. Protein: CASSYEPPKYEQYF.

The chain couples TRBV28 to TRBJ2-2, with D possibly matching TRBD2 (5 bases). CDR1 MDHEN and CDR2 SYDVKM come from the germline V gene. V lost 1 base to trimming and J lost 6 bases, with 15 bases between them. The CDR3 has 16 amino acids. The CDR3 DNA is TGTGCCAGCAGTTTATTGTGGGGAGTCGGCGCCGGGGAGCTGTTTTTT. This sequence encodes CASSLLWGVGAGELFF.

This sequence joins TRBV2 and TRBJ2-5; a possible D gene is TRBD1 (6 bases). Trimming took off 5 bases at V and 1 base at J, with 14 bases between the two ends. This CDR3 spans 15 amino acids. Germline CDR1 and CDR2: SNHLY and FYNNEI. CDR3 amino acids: CASSRRTDPQETQYF. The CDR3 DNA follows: TGTGCCAGCAGTCGAAGGACAGACCCCCAAGAGACCCAGTACTTC.

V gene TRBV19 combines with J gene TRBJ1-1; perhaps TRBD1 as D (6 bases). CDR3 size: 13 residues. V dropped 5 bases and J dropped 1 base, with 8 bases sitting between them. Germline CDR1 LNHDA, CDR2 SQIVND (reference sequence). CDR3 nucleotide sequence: TGTGCCAGTAGTCACAGGGAGAACACTGAAGCTTTCTTT. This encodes CASSHRENTEAFF.

The CDR3 is CASSIGATLEAFF. The CDR3 region has the DNA TGTGCCAGTAGTATAGGGGCAACTCTAGAAGCTTTCTTT. V usage is TRBV19 and J usage is TRBJ1-1; no firm D call. This CDR3 is 13 amino acids long. V lost 1 base to trimming and J lost 8 bases, with 11 bases between them. CDR1 LNHDA and CDR2 SQIVND come from the germline V gene (reference sequence).

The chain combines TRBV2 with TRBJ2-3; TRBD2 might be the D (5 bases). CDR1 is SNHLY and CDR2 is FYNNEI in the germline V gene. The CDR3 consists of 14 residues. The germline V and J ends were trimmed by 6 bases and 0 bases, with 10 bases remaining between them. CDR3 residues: CASRSGPSTDTQYF. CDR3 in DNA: TGTGCCAGCAGGAGCGGTCCTAGCACAGATACGCAGTATTTT.

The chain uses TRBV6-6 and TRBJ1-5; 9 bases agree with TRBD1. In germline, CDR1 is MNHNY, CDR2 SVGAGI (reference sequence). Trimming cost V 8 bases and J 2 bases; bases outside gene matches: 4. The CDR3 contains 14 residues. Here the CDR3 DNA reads TGTGCCAGCCTCCGGACAGGGGGCAATCAGCCCCAGCATTTT. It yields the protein CASLRTGGNQPQHF.

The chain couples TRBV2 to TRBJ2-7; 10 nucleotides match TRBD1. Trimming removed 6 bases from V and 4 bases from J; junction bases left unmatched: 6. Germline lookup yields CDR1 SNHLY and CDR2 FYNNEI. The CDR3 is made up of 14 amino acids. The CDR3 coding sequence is TGTGCCAGCAGGGACAGACAGGGGGCTTACGAGCAGTACTTC. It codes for CASRDRQGAYEQYF.

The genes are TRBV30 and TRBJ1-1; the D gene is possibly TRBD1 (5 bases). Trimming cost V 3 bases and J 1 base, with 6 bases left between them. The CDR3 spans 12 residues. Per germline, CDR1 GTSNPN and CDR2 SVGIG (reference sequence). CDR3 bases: TGTGCCTGGAGCGGGGGGAACACTGAAGCTTTCTTT. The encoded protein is CAWSGGNTEAFF. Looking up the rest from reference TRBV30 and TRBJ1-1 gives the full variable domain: SQTIHQWPATLVQPVGSPLSLECTVEGTSNPNLYWYRQAAGRGLQLLFYSVGIGQISSEVPQNLSASRPQDRQFILSSKKLLLSDSGFYLCAWSGGNTEAFFGQGTRLTVV.

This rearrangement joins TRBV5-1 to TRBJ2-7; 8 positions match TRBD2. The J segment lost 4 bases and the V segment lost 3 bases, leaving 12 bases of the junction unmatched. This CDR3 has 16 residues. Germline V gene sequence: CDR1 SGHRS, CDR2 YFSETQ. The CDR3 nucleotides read TGCGCCAGCAGCTCTTCCCCCCAGCGGGAGCTTTACGAGCAGTACTTC. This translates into CASSSSPQRELYEQYF.

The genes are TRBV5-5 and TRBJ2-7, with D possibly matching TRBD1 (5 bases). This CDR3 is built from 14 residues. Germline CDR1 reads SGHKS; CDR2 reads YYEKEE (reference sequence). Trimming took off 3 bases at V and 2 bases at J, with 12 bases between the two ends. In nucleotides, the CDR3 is TGTGCCAGCAGCTCGAGGCAGGGTCCCTACGAGCAGTACTTC. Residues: CASSSRQGPYEQYF.

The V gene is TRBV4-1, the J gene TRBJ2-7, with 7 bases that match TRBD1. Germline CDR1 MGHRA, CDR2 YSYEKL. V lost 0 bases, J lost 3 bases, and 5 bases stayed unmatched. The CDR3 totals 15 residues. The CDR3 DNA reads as TGCGCCAGCAGCCAAGATTTAGGGGGCGGCTACGAGCAGTACTTC. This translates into CASSQDLGGGYEQYF.

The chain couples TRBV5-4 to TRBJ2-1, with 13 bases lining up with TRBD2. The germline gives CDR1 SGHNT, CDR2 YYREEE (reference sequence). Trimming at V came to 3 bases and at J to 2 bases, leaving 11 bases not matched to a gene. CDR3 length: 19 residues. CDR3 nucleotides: TGTGCCAGCAGCTCGACCGGGACTAGCGGGATGAAGCCCTACAATGAGCAGTTCTTC. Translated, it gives CASSSTGTSGMKPYNEQFF. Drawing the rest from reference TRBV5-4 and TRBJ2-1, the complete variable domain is ETGVTQSPTHLIKTRGQQVTLRCSSQSGHNTVSWYQQALGQGPQFIFQYYREEENGRGNFPPRFSGLQFPNYSSELNVNALELDDSALYLCASSSTGTSGMKPYNEQFFGPGTRLTVL.

CDR3 residues: CASSVAGLGTEAFF. CDR3 DNA sequence: TGTGCCAGCAGCGTAGCAGGGCTGGGAACTGAAGCTTTCTTT. This sequence joins TRBV9 and TRBJ1-1; TRBD1 is a possible D gene (5 bases). Trimming removed 0 bases from V and 5 bases from J, with 11 bases in between. This CDR3 region has 14 residues. Germline values: CDR1 SGDLS, CDR2 YYNGEE.

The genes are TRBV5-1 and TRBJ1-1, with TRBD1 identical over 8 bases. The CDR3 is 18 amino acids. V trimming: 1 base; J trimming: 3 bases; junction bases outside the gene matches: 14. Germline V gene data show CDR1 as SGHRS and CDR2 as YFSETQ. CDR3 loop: CASSLTSDRGIKYTEAFF. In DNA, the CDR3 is TGCGCCAGCAGCTTGACTTCCGACAGGGGTATTAAGTACACTGAAGCTTTCTTT. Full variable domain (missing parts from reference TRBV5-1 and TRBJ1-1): KAGVTQTPRYLIKTRGQQVTLSCSPISGHRSVSWYQQTPGQGLQFLFEYFSETQRNKGNFPGRFSGRQFSNSRSEMNVSTLELGDSALYLCASSLTSDRGIKYTEAFFGQGTRLTVV.

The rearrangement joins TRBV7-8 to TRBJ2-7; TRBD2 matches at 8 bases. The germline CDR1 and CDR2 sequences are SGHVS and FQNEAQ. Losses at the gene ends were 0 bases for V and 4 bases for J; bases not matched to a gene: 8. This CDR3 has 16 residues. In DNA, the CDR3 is TGTGCCAGCAGCTTAGCGATTGGACTAGCCGCGTACGAGCAGTACTTC. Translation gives CASSLAIGLAAYEQYF.

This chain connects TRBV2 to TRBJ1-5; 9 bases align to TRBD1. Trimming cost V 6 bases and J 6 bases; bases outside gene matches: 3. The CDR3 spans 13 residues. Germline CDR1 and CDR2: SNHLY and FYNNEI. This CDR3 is CASRGQGSQPQHF. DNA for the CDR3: TGTGCCAGCAGGGGACAGGGCTCTCAGCCCCAGCATTTT.

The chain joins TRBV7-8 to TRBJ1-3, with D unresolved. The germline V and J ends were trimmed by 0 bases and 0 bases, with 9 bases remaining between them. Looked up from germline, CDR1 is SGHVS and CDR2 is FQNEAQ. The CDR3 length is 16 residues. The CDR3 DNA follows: TGTGCCAGCAGCTTAGCGCCGATCGGCTCTGGAAACACCATATATTTT. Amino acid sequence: CASSLAPIGSGNTIYF.

The CDR3 region has the DNA TGCGCCAGCAGCCAGCCCAGGTCGGGGGGGGACACCGGGGAGCTGTTTTTT. This sequence encodes CASSQPRSGGDTGELFF. The rearrangement joins TRBV4-1 to TRBJ2-2; 8 nucleotides agree with TRBD2. The CDR3 sequence is 17 residues long. The V and J ends lost 3 bases and 3 bases, in that order; junction bases with no gene match: 9. Germline V lookup: CDR1 MGHRA, CDR2 YSYEKL.

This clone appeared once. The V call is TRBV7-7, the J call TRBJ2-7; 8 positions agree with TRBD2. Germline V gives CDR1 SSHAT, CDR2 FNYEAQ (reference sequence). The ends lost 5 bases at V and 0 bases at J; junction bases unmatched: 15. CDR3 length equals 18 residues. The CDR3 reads CASSQQTPGLGVSYEQYF. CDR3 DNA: TGTGCCAGCAGCCAACAAACTCCGGGACTAGGAGTCTCCTACGAGCAGTACTTC.

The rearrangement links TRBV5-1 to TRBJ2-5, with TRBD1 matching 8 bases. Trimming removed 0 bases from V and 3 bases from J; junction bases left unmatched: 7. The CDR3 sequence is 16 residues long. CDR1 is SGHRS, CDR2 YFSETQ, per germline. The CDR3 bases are TGCGCCAGCAGCTTGGGGGCAGGGGGCACTAAAGAGACCCAGTACTTC. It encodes CASSLGAGGTKETQYF.

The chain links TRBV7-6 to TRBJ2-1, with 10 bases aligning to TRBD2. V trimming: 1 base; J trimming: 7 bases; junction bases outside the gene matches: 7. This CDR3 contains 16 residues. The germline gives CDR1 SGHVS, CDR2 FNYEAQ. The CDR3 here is CASSLEGTSDLNEQFF. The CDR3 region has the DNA TGTGCCAGCAGCTTAGAGGGGACTAGCGATCTAAATGAGCAGTTCTTC. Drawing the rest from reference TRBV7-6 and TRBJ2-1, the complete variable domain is GAGVSQSPRYKVTKRGQDVALRCDPISGHVSLYWYRQALGQGPEFLTYFNYEAQQDKSGLPNDRFSAERPEGSISTLTIQRTEQRDSAMYRCASSLEGTSDLNEQFFGPGTRLTVL.

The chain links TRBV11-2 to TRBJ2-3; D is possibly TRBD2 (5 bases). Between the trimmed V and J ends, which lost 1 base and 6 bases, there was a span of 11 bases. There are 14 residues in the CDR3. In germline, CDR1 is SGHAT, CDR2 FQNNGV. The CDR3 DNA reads TGTGCCAGCAGCTTAGGCTTTTCGGGGGATACGCAGTATTTT. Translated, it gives CASSLGFSGDTQYF.

The CDR3 DNA sequence: TGTGCCAGCAGCCCCCCGGGACTAGTAGTTCTCAATGAGCAGTTCTTC. This encodes CASSPPGLVVLNEQFF. The rearrangement joins TRBV5-6 to TRBJ2-1; 8 nucleotides align to TRBD2. Germline V lookup: CDR1 SGHDT, CDR2 YYEEEE. V was pared by 4 bases and J by 6 bases, with 12 bases of the junction left unmatched. The CDR3 length is 16 residues.

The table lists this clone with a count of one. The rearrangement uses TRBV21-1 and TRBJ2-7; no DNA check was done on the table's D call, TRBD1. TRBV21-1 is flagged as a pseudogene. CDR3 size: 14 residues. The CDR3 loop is CASSKRDSTYEQYF. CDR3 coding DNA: TGTGCCAGCAGCAAAAGGGACAGTACCTACGAGCAGTACTTC.

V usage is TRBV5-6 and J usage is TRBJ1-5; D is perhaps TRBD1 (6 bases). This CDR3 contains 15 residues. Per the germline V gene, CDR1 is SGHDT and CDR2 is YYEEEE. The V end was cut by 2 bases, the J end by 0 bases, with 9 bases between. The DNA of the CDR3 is TGTGCCAGCAGCTTTGGACAGTATAGCAATCAGCCCCAGCATTTT. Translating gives CASSFGQYSNQPQHF. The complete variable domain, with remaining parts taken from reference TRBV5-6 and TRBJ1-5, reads DAGVTQSPTHLIKTRGQQVTLRCSPKSGHDTVSWYQQALGQGPQFIFQYYEEEERQRGNFPDRFSGHQFPNYSSELNVNALLLGDSALYLCASSFGQYSNQPQHFGDGTRLSIL.

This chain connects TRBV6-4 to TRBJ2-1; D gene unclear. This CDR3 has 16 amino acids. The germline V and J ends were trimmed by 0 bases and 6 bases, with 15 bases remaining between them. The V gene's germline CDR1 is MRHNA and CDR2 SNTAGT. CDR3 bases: TGTGCCAGCAGTGACTCCGCCAGGCACCAATTCAATGAGCAGTTCTTC. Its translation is CASSDSARHQFNEQFF.